Listed here are 27 T cell receptor beta chains from one sample, sequenced in a study of T cell repertoires in cytomegalovirus infection. TCRdb redid the calling of the reads with MiXCR, one entry per CDR3 protein. The data show around 320,000 distinct CDR3 sequences, more than 9% seen once. Specimen: PBMCs. These receptors were collected from a human donor in good health (CMV status not recorded). Some clones in this sample may be carry-over from other donors' samples.

At least ten counts were recorded for this clonotype. The chain carries TRBV7-2 and TRBJ2-7, with 7 nucleotides matching TRBD1. The J segment lost 4 bases and the V segment lost 4 bases, leaving 10 bases of the junction unmatched. CDR1 and CDR2 from the germline V gene are SGHTA and FQGNSA. This CDR3 is 15 amino acids long. CDR3 in amino acids: CASSSSGTARYEQYF. CDR3 in DNA: TGTGCCAGCAGCTCCTCCGGGACAGCCCGGTACGAGCAGTACTTC.

This clonotype was counted many times. The chain has TRBV6-2 or TRBV6-3 and TRBJ2-7; the D is unclear. The germline V gene encodes CDR1 MNHEY and CDR2 SVGEGT. This CDR3 comprises 14 residues. V lost 2 bases to trimming and J lost 0 bases, with 8 bases between them. CDR3 coding DNA: TGTGCCAGCAGTTACAAGTCCCACTCCTACGAGCAGTACTTC. Residues: CASSYKSHSYEQYF.

This clonotype was counted at least ten times. The gene calls are TRBV7-2 and TRBJ2-7; D is undetermined. The CDR3 spans 12 residues. V lost 5 bases and J 3 bases, leaving 8 bases between the germline ends. The germline V gene encodes CDR1 SGHTA and CDR2 FQGNSA. CDR3 protein: CASSQWGYEQYF. CDR3 in DNA: TGTGCCAGCAGCCAGTGGGGCTACGAGCAGTACTTC.

This clonotype was observed a handful of times. V and J are TRBV9 and TRBJ2-7, with TRBD2 identical over 8 bases. The CDR3 has 16 amino acids. After removal of 4 bases from V and 6 bases from J, the junction contained 15 bases not matched to a gene. Germline values: CDR1 SGDLS, CDR2 YYNGEE. Here the CDR3 DNA reads TGTGCCAGCAGCCCCAAGGATAGGCTAGCGGGTGGCGAGCAGTACTTC. Encoded protein: CASSPKDRLAGGEQYF. Based on the CDR3 plus reference TRBV9 and TRBJ2-7, the full variable domain is DSGVTQTPKHLITATGQRVTLRCSPRSGDLSVYWYQQSLDQGLQFLIQYYNGEERAKGNILERFSAQQFPDLHSELNLSSLELGDSALYFCASSPKDRLAGGEQYFGPGTRLTVT.

The chain carries TRBV3-1 and TRBJ2-2; 7 nucleotides align to TRBD2. The CDR3 contains 18 residues. From germline, CDR1 is LGHDT and CDR2 YNNKEL (reference sequence). The trim removed 4 bases at V and 4 bases at J, leaving 15 bases unmatched. The CDR3 is CASSPARVAGEFTGELFF. CDR3 coding DNA: TGTGCCAGCAGCCCCGCCAGGGTCGCGGGAGAATTCACCGGGGAGCTGTTTTTT.

There are many counts of this clonotype. The gene calls are TRBV2 and TRBJ1-5; 7 bases map to TRBD1. V trimming: 5 bases; J trimming: 3 bases; junction bases outside the gene matches: 4. Germline V CDR1 and CDR2: SNHLY, FYNNEI. The CDR3 covers 14 residues. DNA of the CDR3: TGTGCCAGCAGTCGGACAGGCGCCAATCAGCCCCAGCATTTT. Residues: CASSRTGANQPQHF.

This clonotype has only a few counts. The rearrangement uses TRBV5-5 and TRBJ2-7; D is perhaps TRBD1 or TRBD2 (5 bases each). The germline gives CDR1 SGHKS, CDR2 YYEKEE (reference sequence). The CDR3 is 16 amino acids. Trimming shortened V by 5 bases and J by 0 bases, and 18 bases separated the two germline ends. CDR3: CASRLRTGRNSYEQYF. The CDR3 bases are TGTGCCAGCAGACTCCGGACGGGACGGAACTCCTACGAGCAGTACTTC.

This clonotype occurred many times. The chain combines TRBV7-2 with TRBJ2-3, with unresolved D. In germline, CDR1 is SGHTA, CDR2 FQGNSA. The germline V and J ends were trimmed by 4 bases and 4 bases, with 21 bases remaining between them. The CDR3 totals 17 residues. The CDR3 sequence is CASSSPGAREGPDTQYF. The CDR3 DNA sequence: TGTGCCAGCAGCTCTCCGGGTGCCCGAGAAGGGCCAGATACGCAGTATTTT.

At least ten counts were recorded for this clonotype. The chain recombines TRBV7-8 with TRBJ1-2; 12 positions match TRBD1. This CDR3 has 16 amino acids. J lost 8 bases, V lost 5 bases, and 12 bases had no gene match. Germline-derived CDR1 and CDR2 are SGHVS and FQNEAQ. CDR3 coding DNA: TGTGCCAGCAGCCAAACCCCGGGACAGGGGGCAAGGGGCTACACCTTC. Protein sequence: CASSQTPGQGARGYTF. Full variable domain (outside the CDR3, taken from reference TRBV7-8 and TRBJ1-2): GAGVSQSPRYKVAKRGQDVALRCDPISGHVSLFWYQQALGQGPEFLTYFQNEAQLDKSGLPSDRFFAERPEGSVSTLKIQRTQQEDSAVYLCASSQTPGQGARGYTFGSGTRLTVV.

The rearrangement uses TRBV4-3 and TRBJ1-5; no definite D call. The CDR3 is 14 amino acids. CDR1 is LGHNA and CDR2 is YSLEER in the germline V gene. The V end lost 1 base, the J end lost 4 bases, and 8 bases lay between the germline ends. The CDR3 region has the DNA TGCGCCAGCAGCCAAGGACCTGATAATCAGCCCCAGCATTTT. Protein product: CASSQGPDNQPQHF.

This clonotype came up many times. V usage is TRBV7-2 and J usage is TRBJ1-5; no definite D call. Germline values: CDR1 SGHTA, CDR2 FQGNSA. Trimming stripped 2 bases from V and 2 bases from J, with 10 bases between. The CDR3 runs 15 residues. CDR3 in DNA: TGTGCCAGCAGCTTATGGGCATTGGGCAATCAGCCCCAGCATTTT. This translates into CASSLWALGNQPQHF.

Points on this clonotype: One end of the junction fails to match germline, which may point to a read error. The V call is TRBV6-2 or TRBV6-3, the J call TRBJ2-1; 8 positions match TRBD2. This CDR3 contains 14 residues. Germline lookup yields CDR1 MNHEY and CDR2 SVGEGT. The CDR3 DNA follows: TGTGCCCGCAGTTACGGGGTAGCGGGGAATGAGCAGTTCTTC. Translated, it gives CARSYGVAGNEQFF.

Remarks on this clonotype: Being one base from a much bigger clone, this may be a read error. The chain is built from TRBV7-2 and TRBJ2-1; weak D call: TRBD2 (8 bases). Germline V lookup: CDR1 SGHTA, CDR2 FQGNSA. The CDR3 consists of 13 residues. CDR3 bases: TGTGCTGTCTCGGGGGGGACAGATAATAAGCAGTTCTTC. This sequence encodes CAVSGGTDNKQFF.

There are a few counts of this clonotype. The chain has TRBV6-1 and TRBJ2-4; D possibly corresponds to TRBD2 (7 bases). Germline V gene data show CDR1 as MNHNS and CDR2 as SASEGT. The V end lost 6 bases, the J end lost 9 bases, and 18 bases lay between the germline ends. This CDR3 has 14 amino acids. The CDR3 loop is CASREQVGGRIQYF. DNA for the CDR3: TGTGCCAGCAGAGAACAGGTGGGGGGGCGCATTCAGTACTTC.

At least ten counts were recorded for this clonotype. The chain recombines TRBV7-6 with TRBJ2-1; D perhaps matches TRBD1 (7 bases). The CDR3 runs 15 residues. Trimming stripped 5 bases from V and 10 bases from J, with 21 bases between. Germline V gene sequence: CDR1 SGHVS, CDR2 FNYEAQ. The CDR3 bases are TGTGCCAGCAGCCAGGGGGGAGTGATTCCCTGGGAGCAGTTCTTC. It codes for CASSQGGVIPWEQFF. Drawing the rest from reference TRBV7-6 and TRBJ2-1, the complete variable domain is GAGVSQSPRYKVTKRGQDVALRCDPISGHVSLYWYRQALGQGPEFLTYFNYEAQQDKSGLPNDRFSAERPEGSISTLTIQRTEQRDSAMYRCASSQGGVIPWEQFFGPGTRLTVL.

The table lists this clonotype with a few counts. The chain recombines TRBV7-9 with TRBJ2-6, with D possibly TRBD1 on 6 matching bases. Germline V gene sequence: CDR1 SEHNR, CDR2 FQNEAQ (reference sequence). Trimming left V 5 bases short and J 0 bases short, with 23 bases between. The CDR3 covers 20 residues. CDR3 DNA sequence: TGTGCCAGCAGCGCCCCCCTTCCGGACAGCTCGTCCTCTGGGGCCAACGTCCTGACTTTC. Translating it yields CASSAPLPDSSSSGANVLTF.

This clonotype was detected many times. The chain joins TRBV19 to TRBJ2-7; TRBD1 aligns across 12 bases. Germline V CDR1 and CDR2: LNHDA, SQIVND (reference sequence). The V gene end was trimmed by 3 bases and the J gene end by 0 bases; junction bases not matched to a gene: 3. The CDR3 has 16 residues. CDR3 sequence reads: CASSMLGQGASYEQYF. DNA of the CDR3: TGTGCCAGTAGTATGCTGGGACAGGGGGCCTCCTACGAGCAGTACTTC.

The V gene is TRBV12-3 or TRBV12-4, the J gene TRBJ1-3; D unresolved. Trimming stripped 3 bases from V and 2 bases from J, with 11 bases between. This CDR3 is built from 15 residues. The CDR3 is CASSFGRRTGNTIYF. In nucleotides, the CDR3 is TGTGCCAGCAGTTTCGGACGTCGTACTGGAAACACCATATATTTT.

The chain employs TRBV4-3 and TRBJ2-5; 8 bases match TRBD2. Germline V CDR1 and CDR2: LGHNA, YSLEER. The ends lost 0 bases at V and 4 bases at J; junction bases unmatched: 10. This CDR3 comprises 17 residues. CDR3 nucleotide sequence: TGCGCCAGCAGCCAAGATTTCTCAGCGGGGGAGACAGAGACCCAGTACTTC. This sequence encodes CASSQDFSAGETETQYF.

The sample holds many counts of this clonotype. The CDR3 reads CASSLGGNYEQYF. DNA for the CDR3: TGTGCCAGCAGCTTAGGGGGAAACTACGAGCAGTACTTC. This chain joins TRBV7-6 and TRBJ2-7; D is unresolved. Trimming took 1 base from V and 3 from J, leaving 7 bases between them. The CDR3 loop spans 13 amino acids. CDR1 is SGHVS, CDR2 FNYEAQ, per germline. Variable domain in full (rest from reference TRBV7-6 and TRBJ2-7): GAGVSQSPRYKVTKRGQDVALRCDPISGHVSLYWYRQALGQGPEFLTYFNYEAQQDKSGLPNDRFSAERPEGSISTLTIQRTEQRDSAMYRCASSLGGNYEQYFGPGTRLTVT.

A word on this clonotype: A much bigger clone sits one base away, suggesting this may be a read error. The rearrangement uses TRBV10-3 and TRBJ1-1; possibly TRBD1 for D (5 bases). There are 13 residues in the CDR3. The germline gives CDR1 ENHRY, CDR2 SYGVKD. The V gene lost 4 bases and the J gene lost 1 base, with 7 bases spanning the gap. In DNA, the CDR3 is TGTGCCATCAGTGGAGGGGAGAACACTGAAGCTTTCTTT. Translating it yields CAISGGENTEAFF.

The rearrangement uses TRBV7-6 and TRBJ2-7; 7 nucleotides match TRBD1. CDR3 length: 13 amino acids. Germline V lookup: CDR1 SGHVS, CDR2 FNYEAQ. J gave up 7 bases and V 5 bases, and 8 bases lay outside the gene matches. The CDR3 nucleotides are TGTGCCAGCAGCACGACAGGGTCCGCTGAGCAGTACTTC. This sequence encodes CASSTTGSAEQYF.

The sample holds a few counts of this clonotype. This chain uses TRBV27 with TRBJ2-3, with TRBD2 identical over 13 bases. This CDR3 spans 16 amino acids. The trim removed 4 bases at V and 7 bases at J, leaving 8 bases unmatched. Germline loops: CDR1 MNHEY, CDR2 SMNVEV (reference sequence). CDR3: CASSSPGLAGRNTQYF. CDR3 bases: TGTGCCAGCAGTTCACCGGGACTAGCGGGACGAAATACGCAGTATTTT.

This clonotype was counted at least ten times. The chain uses TRBV7-2 and TRBJ1-1, with 8 bases aligning to TRBD1. Germline CDR1 is SGHTA and CDR2 is FQGNSA. CDR3 length equals 16 residues. J was trimmed by 5 bases and V by 2 bases; bases with no gene match: 10. For the CDR3, the DNA is TGTGCCAGCAGCTTACTTGCTGGACAGGGAGGAACTGAAGCTTTCTTT. This codes for CASSLLAGQGGTEAFF.

The chain uses TRBV27 and TRBJ2-1, with 9 bases that match TRBD2. Germline lookup yields CDR1 MNHEY and CDR2 SMNVEV (reference sequence). V was pared by 0 bases and J by 12 bases, with 9 bases of the junction left unmatched. This CDR3 comprises 15 residues. CDR3 in amino acids: CASSLSRGGLSGQFF. For the CDR3, the DNA is TGTGCCAGCAGTTTATCGCGGGGGGGCCTTTCGGGGCAGTTCTTC.

CDR3 protein: CASSLVPAGLSNQPQHF. CDR3 nucleotides: TGTGCCAGCAGCTTAGTGCCCGCGGGACTTAGCAATCAGCCCCAGCATTTT. V and J are TRBV7-2 and TRBJ1-5; D perhaps matches TRBD1 (5 bases). V lost 1 base and J 0 bases, leaving 13 bases between the germline ends. The length of the CDR3 is 17 residues. Per germline, CDR1 SGHTA and CDR2 FQGNSA.

This clonotype was counted a few times. The junction and the germline gene differ at one end; a read error may be behind it. The V gene is TRBV20-1, the J gene TRBJ2-5; D call uncertain. CDR3 length: 12 residues. CDR1 DFQATT and CDR2 SNEGSKA come from the germline V gene (reference sequence). As DNA, the CDR3 is TGCAGTGCTGAGGAAGTCCTGGAGATCCAGTACTTC. It yields the protein CSAEEVLEIQYF.